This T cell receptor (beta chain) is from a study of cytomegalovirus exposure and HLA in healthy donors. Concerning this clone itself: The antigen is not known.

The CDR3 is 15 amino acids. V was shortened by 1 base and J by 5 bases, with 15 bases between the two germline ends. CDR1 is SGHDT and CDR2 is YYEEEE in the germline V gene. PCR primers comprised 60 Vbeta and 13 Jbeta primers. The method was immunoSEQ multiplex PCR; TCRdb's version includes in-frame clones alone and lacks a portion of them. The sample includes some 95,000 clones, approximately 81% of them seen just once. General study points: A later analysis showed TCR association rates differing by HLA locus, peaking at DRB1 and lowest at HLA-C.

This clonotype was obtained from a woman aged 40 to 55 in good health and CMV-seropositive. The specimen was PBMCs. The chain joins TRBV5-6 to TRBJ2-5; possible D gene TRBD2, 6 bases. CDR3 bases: TGTGCCAGCAGCTTGAGGAGACTAGGAGGGGAGACCCAGTACTTC. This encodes CASSLRRLGGETQYF.